This T cell receptor (beta chain) was found in a study of control samples from healthy donors and cancer patients. CDR3 size: 14 residues. This clone has only one observation. The assay was immunoSEQ multiplex PCR, and TCRdb's table has in-frame clones only and misses some. The sample lists around 200,000 clones; just under 95% were seen once. This TCR was sampled from a man younger than 30 in good health. The chain recombines TRBV21-1 with TRBJ1-2. TRBV21-1 is recorded as a pseudogene. The sample comprised blood. In nucleotides, the CDR3 is TGTGCCAGCACCAAGCTCGACGGACCCTATGGCTACACCTTC. It codes for CASTKLDGPYGYTF.